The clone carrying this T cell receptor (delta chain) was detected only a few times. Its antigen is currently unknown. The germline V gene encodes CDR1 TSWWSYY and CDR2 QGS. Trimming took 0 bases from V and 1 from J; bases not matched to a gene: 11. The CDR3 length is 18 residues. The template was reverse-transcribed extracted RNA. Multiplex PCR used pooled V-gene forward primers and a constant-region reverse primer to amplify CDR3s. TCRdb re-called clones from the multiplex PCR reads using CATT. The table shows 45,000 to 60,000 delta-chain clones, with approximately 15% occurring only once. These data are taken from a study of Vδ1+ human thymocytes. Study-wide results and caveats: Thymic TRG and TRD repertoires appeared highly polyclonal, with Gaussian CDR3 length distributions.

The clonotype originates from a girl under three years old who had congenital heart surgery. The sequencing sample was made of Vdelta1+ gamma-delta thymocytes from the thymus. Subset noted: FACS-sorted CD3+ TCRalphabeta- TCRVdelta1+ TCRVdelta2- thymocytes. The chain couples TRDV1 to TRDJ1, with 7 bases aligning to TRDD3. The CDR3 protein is CALGELFPWGFCTDKLIF. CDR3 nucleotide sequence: TGTGCTCTTGGGGAACTATTCCCCTGGGGGTTCTGCACCGATAAACTCATCTTT.